These T cell receptor beta chains were read from a single sample in a study of blood T cells in healthy people across ages. TCRdb recomputed calls from the 5' RACE reads with MiXCR, one row per CDR3 protein. The repertoire consists of 1.5 million to 2 million distinct CDR3 sequences, with roughly a third occurring once and the leading ten covering about 11%. The sequenced material came from blood. The receptors were gathered from a woman in her twenties or thirties in good health. Both conserved end residues are part of each CDR3. D genes are given only for firm matches. Expanded clones are given a class, and other clones once, few, many or no size at all.

V gene,J gene,clone size,D gene,CDR3 DNA,CDR3 protein
TRBV20-1,TRBJ2-5,.,.,TGCAGTACTAGAGATCAGACGGCGGGCAAAAGGGAGACCCAGTACTTC,CSTRDQTAGKRETQYF
TRBV28,TRBJ2-7,.,.,TGTGCCAGCAGTTTATTTACAGGGTTGCGGGAGCAGTACTTC,CASSLFTGLREQYF
TRBV20-1,TRBJ2-3,few,.,TGCAGTGCGGAGGGCCGAGAGGGGTTAGGTACGCAGTATTTT,CSAEGREGLGTQYF
TRBV18,TRBJ1-2,.,.,TGTGCCAGCTCACCAGCAGTTAATGGCTACACCTTC,CASSPAVNGYTF
TRBV20-1,TRBJ2-1,few,TRBD2,TGCAGTGCTCGGGACTACTACAATGAGCAGTTCTTC,CSARDYYNEQFF
TRBV12-3/TRBV12-4,TRBJ1-5,.,.,TGTGCCAGTTCGGACAGCCAAAGCAATCAGCCCCAGCATTTT,CASSDSQSNQPQHF
TRBV28,TRBJ2-7,.,.,TGTGCCAGCAGTTTATGGGGTGGGCGGGATGCCTACGAGCAGTACTTC,CASSLWGGRDAYEQYF
TRBV7-3,TRBJ1-1,.,.,TGTGCCAGCAGCTTATCCCCAAGCGGGGGCACTGAAGCTTTCTTT,CASSLSPSGGTEAFF
TRBV5-1,TRBJ2-7,.,.,TGCGCCAGCAGCCCCGGGGGATCAGCCTACGAGCAGTACTTC,CASSPGGSAYEQYF
TRBV9,TRBJ2-7,few,.,TGTGCCAGCAGCGTAGGAGAGGTCTACGAGCAGTACTTC,CASSVGEVYEQYF